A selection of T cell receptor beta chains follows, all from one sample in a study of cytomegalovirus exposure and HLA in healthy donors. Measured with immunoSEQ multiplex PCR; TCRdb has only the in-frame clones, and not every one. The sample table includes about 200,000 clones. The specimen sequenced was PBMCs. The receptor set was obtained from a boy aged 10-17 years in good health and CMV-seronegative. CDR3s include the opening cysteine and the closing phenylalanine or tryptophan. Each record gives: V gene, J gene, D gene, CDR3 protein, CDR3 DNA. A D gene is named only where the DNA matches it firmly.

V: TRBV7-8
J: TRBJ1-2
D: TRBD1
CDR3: CASSLQSTGATYGYTF
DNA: TGTGCCAGCAGCCTACAATCCACAGGGGCGACCTATGGCTACACCTTC

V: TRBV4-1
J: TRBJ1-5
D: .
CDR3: CASSAGWNSNQPQHF
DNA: TGCGCCAGCAGCGCCGGGTGGAATAGCAATCAGCCCCAGCATTTT

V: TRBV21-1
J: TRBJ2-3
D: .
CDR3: CASSKQAPPAGQDTQYF
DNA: TGTGCCAGCAGCAAACAGGCTCCCCCGGCTGGGCAGGATACGCAGTATTTT

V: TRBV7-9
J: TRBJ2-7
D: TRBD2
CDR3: CASSELAAVPYEQYF
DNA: TGTGCCAGCAGCGAACTAGCGGCTGTGCCCTACGAGCAGTACTTC

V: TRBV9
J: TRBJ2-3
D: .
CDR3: CASRPGFRGTDTQYF
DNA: TGTGCCAGCAGACCGGGGTTCAGGGGTACAGATACGCAGTATTTT

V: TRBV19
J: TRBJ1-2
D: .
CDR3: CASRDTLYGYTF
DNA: TGTGCCAGCCGGGACACCCTCTATGGCTACACCTTC

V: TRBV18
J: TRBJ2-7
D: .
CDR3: CASSPGVPPSYEQYF
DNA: TGTGCCAGCTCACCAGGAGTTCCTCCCTCCTACGAGCAGTACTTC

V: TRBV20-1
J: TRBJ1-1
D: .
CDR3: CSARESVRAFF
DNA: TGCAGTGCTAGAGAATCCGTTAGAGCTTTCTTT

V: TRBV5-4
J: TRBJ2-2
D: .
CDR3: CASSPTANTGELFF
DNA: TGTGCCAGCTCTCCCACAGCGAACACCGGGGAGCTGTTTTTT

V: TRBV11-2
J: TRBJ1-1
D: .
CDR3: CASSLVSQLTKNTEAFF
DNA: TGTGCCAGCAGCTTAGTCTCACAGCTGACTAAGAACACTGAAGCTTTCTTT

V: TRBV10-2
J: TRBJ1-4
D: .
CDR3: CASMKESLNNEKLFF
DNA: TGCGCCAGCATGAAAGAGAGTCTGAATAATGAAAAACTGTTTTTT

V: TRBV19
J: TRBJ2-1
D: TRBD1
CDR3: CASSAPSGQGGNEQFF
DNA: TGTGCCAGTAGTGCCCCCTCAGGACAGGGCGGGAATGAGCAGTTCTTC

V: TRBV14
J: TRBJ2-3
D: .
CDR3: CASSARGYAFTDTQYF
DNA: TGTGCCAGCAGTGCTCGCGGGTATGCCTTCACAGATACGCAGTATTTT

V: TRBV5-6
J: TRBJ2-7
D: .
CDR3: CASSDSGVRISYEQYF
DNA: TGTGCCAGCAGCGATTCAGGGGTCCGGATATCCTACGAGCAGTACTTC

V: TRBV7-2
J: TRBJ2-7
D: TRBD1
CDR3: CASSSRQGPGYEQYF
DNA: TGTGCCAGCAGCTCCCGACAGGGCCCAGGCTACGAGCAGTACTTC

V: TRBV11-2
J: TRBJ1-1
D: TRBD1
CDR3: CASSNLFQGGDTEAFF
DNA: TGTGCCAGCAGCAATCTCTTCCAGGGGGGCGACACTGAAGCTTTCTTT

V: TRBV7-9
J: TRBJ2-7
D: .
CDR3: CASSSQVSYEQYF
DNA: TGTGCCAGCAGCTCCCAGGTCTCCTACGAGCAGTACTTC

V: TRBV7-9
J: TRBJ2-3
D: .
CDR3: CASSLGSGKGTQYF
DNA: TGTGCCAGCAGCTTAGGGTCAGGGAAAGGTACGCAGTATTTT

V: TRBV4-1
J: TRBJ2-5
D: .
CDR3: CASSQELAETQYF
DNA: TGCGCCAGCAGCCAAGAGCTAGCCGAGACCCAGTACTTC

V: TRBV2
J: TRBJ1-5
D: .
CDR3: CASSSEGNQPQHF
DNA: TGTGCCAGCAGTTCAGAAGGCAATCAGCCCCAGCATTTT

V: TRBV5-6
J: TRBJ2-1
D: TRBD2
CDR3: CASSSSGAGLRNEQFF
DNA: TGTGCCAGCAGCTCCTCGGGAGCGGGGCTTCGGAATGAGCAGTTCTTC

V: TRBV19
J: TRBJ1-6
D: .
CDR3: CASSNGPYSPLHF
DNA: TGTGCCAGTAGTAACGGTCCCTATTCACCCCTCCACTTT

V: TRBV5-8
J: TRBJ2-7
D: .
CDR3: CASSVRGGEQYF
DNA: TGTGCCAGCAGCGTACGGGGAGGCGAGCAGTACTTC